This T cell receptor (beta chain) was sequenced in a study of cytomegalovirus exposure and HLA in healthy donors. Background on the study: Around 79 million unique TCRs, all from HLA-typed donors, were included in an early release of the data.

For this clone: Its specificity is unknown.

Study findings and constraints: Several of the most significant clusters were apparently associated with common viral pathogens in a later analysis.

In the PCR, 60 Vbeta and 13 Jbeta primers were used. TCRdb keeps only in-frame clones here, not all; method: immunoSEQ multiplex PCR. Of some 120,000 clones listed, 60% to 75% are singletons. Though nominally healthy at sampling, donors likely had unrecorded immune exposures. This CDR3 comprises 12 residues. CDR1 is SQVTM and CDR2 is ANQGSEA in the germline V gene. With V trimmed by 7 bases and J by 6 bases, 5 bases remained unmatched. This chain links TRBV29-1 with TRBJ2-1; 8 positions agree with TRBD1. This clonotype was obtained from a middle-aged woman in good health and CMV-seropositive. Specimen: PBMCs. DNA for the CDR3: TGCAGCGCTGTACAGGGGGTCAATGAGCAGTTCTTC. This codes for CSAVQGVNEQFF.